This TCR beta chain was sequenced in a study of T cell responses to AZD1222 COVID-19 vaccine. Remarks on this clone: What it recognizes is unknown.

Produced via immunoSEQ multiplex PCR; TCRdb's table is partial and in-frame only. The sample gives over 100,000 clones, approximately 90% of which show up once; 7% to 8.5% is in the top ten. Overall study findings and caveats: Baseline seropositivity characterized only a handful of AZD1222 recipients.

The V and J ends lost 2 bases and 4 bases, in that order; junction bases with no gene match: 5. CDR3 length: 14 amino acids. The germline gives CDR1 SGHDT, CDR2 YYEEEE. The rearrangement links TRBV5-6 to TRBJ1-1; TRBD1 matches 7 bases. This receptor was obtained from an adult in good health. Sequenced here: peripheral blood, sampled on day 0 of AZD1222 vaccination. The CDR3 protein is CASSLGGLGTEAFF. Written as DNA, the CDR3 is TGTGCCAGCAGCTTAGGGGGCTTGGGCACTGAAGCTTTCTTT.